This T cell receptor (beta chain) was sequenced for a study of cytomegalovirus exposure and HLA in healthy donors. As for the study in general: Out of roughly 170 million T cells, an earlier analysis found fewer than 140 million unique TCR beta sequences in total. General study results and limits: Common viral pathogens were later found to be apparently linked to several of the most significant clusters. It was 164 TCR beta chains that were listed as cytomegalovirus-associated. A highly shared variant cluster was judged a likely technical artifact.

As concerns this clone: Its antigen is currently unknown.

PCR used 60 Vbeta primers and 13 Jbeta primers. Clones were read by immunoSEQ multiplex PCR, and TCRdb kept only the in-frame ones, dropping some. The sample lists under 150,000 clones, approximately 75% occurring once. CDR1 SQVTM and CDR2 ANQGSEA come from the germline V gene. Trimming stripped 1 base from V and 8 bases from J, with 12 bases between. The CDR3 has 13 residues. The chain joins TRBV29-1 to TRBJ1-3, with D unresolved. The clonotype comes from a male donor in good health and CMV-seronegative. The specimen sequenced was PBMCs. The CDR3 spells CSVEGQPADTIYF. CDR3 in DNA: TGCAGCGTTGAAGGGCAGCCCGCGGACACCATATATTTT.